Shown below are 23 T cell receptor beta chains from a single sample sequenced in a study of CD8 T cells in ankylosing spondylitis (dated by TCRdb to 2017 to 2019). Results and caveats for the whole study, not just this receptor: A TCR beta motif made up of roughly eight highly homologous amino acid variants appeared to be characteristic of blood from ankylosing spondylitis patients.

Their recognized antigens are unknown. Library generation was performed with 5' RACE. This sample was sequenced with an Illumina HiSeq 2500. Through fastp at Q25 and MiXCR, TCRdb rebuilt clones from the public reads, retaining in-frame beta chains. Identical CDR3 protein sequences are pooled into one entry, listed with their most common genes and DNA. The sample contains 670,000 or so distinct CDR3 sequences, 15% to 20% of them found a single time. Under 20% of the sample belongs to the ten largest clones. Material: blood, either unsorted or a sorted T cell fraction (not recorded which). The receptors originated from a male donor with ankylosing spondylitis.

The table lists this clonotype with a few counts. The gene calls are TRBV29-1 and TRBJ2-7; 7 positions agree with TRBD2. Germline loops: CDR1 SQVTM, CDR2 ANQGSEA. The trim removed 5 bases at V and 2 bases at J, leaving 6 bases unmatched. The CDR3 length is 13 residues. In DNA form, the CDR3 reads TGCAGCGTTCTGGGGGACTATGCCTACGAGCAGTACTTC. Amino acids: CSVLGDYAYEQYF.

The chain has TRBV12-5 and TRBJ1-2, with TRBD1 matching over 7 bases. Unmatched junction bases numbered 8, after V lost 1 base and J lost 3 bases. CDR1 is LGHNT, CDR2 FRNRAP, per germline. The length of the CDR3 is 16 residues. The CDR3 nucleotides are TGTGCTAGTGGTTTGGAAGACAGGGTGGCCTACTATGGCTACACCTTC. It encodes CASGLEDRVAYYGYTF.

The chain has TRBV7-3 and TRBJ1-1, with D unresolved. The V end lost 2 bases, the J end lost 4 bases, and 2 bases lay between the germline ends. The CDR3 is 11 residues long. Germline V gene sequence: CDR1 SGHTA, CDR2 FQGTGA. The CDR3 loop reads CASSLFTEAFF. The CDR3 region has the DNA TGTGCCAGCAGCTTATTCACTGAAGCTTTCTTT.

In its sample, this clonotype was seen a few times. The chain combines TRBV10-3 with TRBJ2-3, with 9 nucleotides matching TRBD1. After removal of 4 bases from V and 2 bases from J, the junction contained 7 bases not matched to a gene. The CDR3 sequence is 16 residues long. Germline V gives CDR1 ENHRY, CDR2 SYGVKD. The DNA of the CDR3 is TGTGCCATCAGTGGCACCGGGACAGGGACCACAGATACGCAGTATTTT. It yields the protein CAISGTGTGTTDTQYF.

J is TRBJ1-2 and V is TRBV28; possible D gene TRBD1, 5 bases. This CDR3 comprises 18 residues. Germline V gene data show CDR1 as MDHEN and CDR2 as SYDVKM. The V end was cut by 5 bases, the J end by 0 bases, with 22 bases between. The CDR3 reads CASSPPNRAQGANYGYTF. DNA for the CDR3: TGTGCCAGCAGTCCCCCGAATAGGGCCCAGGGAGCTAACTATGGCTACACCTTC.

This clonotype came up a few times. This chain's CDR3 is CAWSIPGGLAKNIQYF. The CDR3 DNA reads as TGTGCCTGGAGCATCCCTGGGGGGTTAGCCAAAAACATTCAGTACTTC. The J gene is TRBJ2-4, the V gene TRBV30, with D possibly TRBD2 on 6 matching bases. The CDR3 sequence is 16 residues long. V was trimmed by 3 bases and J by 0 bases, leaving 15 bases between them. Germline V lookup: CDR1 GTSNPN, CDR2 SVGIG (reference sequence).

This rearrangement joins TRBV20-1 to TRBJ1-2, with D possibly TRBD1 on 5 matching bases. The CDR3 extends over 15 amino acids. Looked up from germline, CDR1 is DFQATT and CDR2 is SNEGSKA (reference sequence). Deletions cut 5 bases from V and 0 bases from J, with 16 bases between. CDR3 nucleotides: TGCAGTGCTGCCCCGGAGGGCAGGGCTAACTATGGCTACACCTTC. Its protein is CSAAPEGRANYGYTF.

The chain joins TRBV2 to TRBJ2-5, with D perhaps matching TRBD1 or TRBD2 (7 bases each). Trimming stripped 3 bases from V and 4 bases from J, with 21 bases between. The CDR3 length is 17 residues. Germline CDR1 and CDR2: SNHLY and FYNNEI. CDR3 nucleotides: TGTGCCAGCAGTGATAGGGGGCCAGCGGGGATTGGAGAGACCCAGTACTTC. Its translation is CASSDRGPAGIGETQYF.

The chain recombines TRBV10-3 with TRBJ1-2, with TRBD1 as a possible D gene (5 bases). Germline V gives CDR1 ENHRY, CDR2 SYGVKD. The CDR3 runs to 14 residues. Trimming shortened V by 0 bases and J by 1 base, and 6 bases separated the two germline ends. The CDR3 is CAISESGDNYGYTF. The CDR3 region has the DNA TGTGCCATCAGTGAGTCGGGGGATAACTATGGCTACACCTTC.

The rearrangement uses TRBV12-5 and TRBJ2-7, with 8 bases matching TRBD1. The CDR3 is 14 amino acids. Trimming at V came to 6 bases and at J to 5 bases, leaving 9 bases not matched to a gene. Germline values: CDR1 LGHNT, CDR2 FRNRAP. CDR3 nucleotide sequence: TGTGCTAGTGGCGTGGCGTCAGGGGGCCACGAGCAGTACTTC. This sequence encodes CASGVASGGHEQYF.

The CDR3, as DNA: TGTGCCAGCAGCGTTACGGACAGGGGATATGGCTACACCTTC. Translation gives CASSVTDRGYGYTF. The chain has TRBV9 and TRBJ1-2; 9 nucleotides line up with TRBD1. Germline V CDR1 and CDR2: SGDLS, YYNGEE. CDR3 size: 14 residues. Trimming at V came to 2 bases and at J to 5 bases, leaving 4 bases not matched to a gene.

V gene TRBV11-2 combines with J gene TRBJ2-5; D may correspond to TRBD1 or TRBD2 (6 bases each). The CDR3 sequence is 16 residues long. Looked up from germline, CDR1 is SGHAT and CDR2 is FQNNGV. Trimming took off 5 bases at V and 5 bases at J, with 21 bases between the two ends. The CDR3, as DNA: TGTGCCAGCAGCCTACAGGCTGGGGGGCGCCTGGAGACCCAGTACTTC. It translates to CASSLQAGGRLETQYF.

A few counts support this clonotype. The rearrangement uses TRBV25-1 and TRBJ2-7, with TRBD1 matching 8 bases. This CDR3 region has 15 residues. Losses at the gene ends were 3 bases for V and 3 bases for J; bases not matched to a gene: 7. Germline CDR1 is MGHDK and CDR2 is SYGVNS. The CDR3 is CASSDPGQASYEQYF. CDR3 nucleotides: TGTGCCAGCAGTGACCCGGGACAGGCGAGCTACGAGCAGTACTTC.

The V call is TRBV24-1, the J call TRBJ2-1; 9 bases are shared with TRBD2. The V gene end was trimmed by 4 bases and the J gene end by 9 bases; junction bases not matched to a gene: 9. CDR1 is KGHDR and CDR2 is SFDVKD in the germline V gene. CDR3 length equals 15 residues. Written as DNA, the CDR3 is TGTGCCACCAGTGACCCGGGACTAGCCAGCGGTGAGCAGTTCTTC. Protein: CATSDPGLASGEQFF.

The chain has TRBV7-9 and TRBJ2-3; no clear D. The V end was cut by 0 bases, the J end by 2 bases, with 15 bases between. CDR1 is SEHNR, CDR2 FQNEAQ, per germline (reference sequence). CDR3 length: 17 amino acids. CDR3 protein: CASSLANPYFPTDTQYF. The CDR3 DNA is TGTGCCAGCAGCTTAGCCAACCCATACTTCCCCACAGATACGCAGTATTTT.

This clonotype occurred a few times. This sequence joins TRBV28 and TRBJ1-4; no reliable D call. V was shortened by 7 bases and J by 7 bases, with 19 bases between the two germline ends. Germline V lookup: CDR1 MDHEN, CDR2 SYDVKM. This CDR3 region has 15 residues. CDR3 amino acids: CASIPSTEGGEKLFF. The CDR3, as DNA: TGTGCCAGCATCCCTTCGACCGAGGGTGGTGAAAAACTGTTTTTT.

In this sample, this clonotype turned up a few times. The rearrangement links TRBV5-1 to TRBJ1-6; tentative D call: TRBD1 (6 bases). The CDR3 contains 13 residues. With 7 bases removed from V and 8 bases from J, the gap between germline ends came to 13 bases. Germline V gives CDR1 SGHRS, CDR2 YFSETQ. The CDR3 sequence is CASSRGKDSPLHF. CDR3 nucleotide sequence: TGCGCCAGCTCGAGGGGGAAGGATTCACCCCTCCACTTT.

Only a few counts were recorded for this clonotype. The chain couples TRBV2 to TRBJ2-5; 7 nucleotides match TRBD2. V lost 7 bases and J lost 5; bases outside the gene matches: 4. CDR3 length: 12 residues. Per the germline V gene, CDR1 is SNHLY and CDR2 is FYNNEI. The DNA for the CDR3 is TGTGCCAGCAAGTATAGCGGGGAGACCCAGTACTTC. It yields the protein CASKYSGETQYF.

The genes are TRBV7-2 and TRBJ2-5, with no clear D. This CDR3 has 15 amino acids. Germline values: CDR1 SGHTA, CDR2 FQGNSA. With 11 bases removed from V and 2 bases from J, the gap between germline ends came to 21 bases. The CDR3 protein is CASTTRNDAQETQYF. The CDR3, as DNA: TGTGCCTCTACAACCCGGAACGACGCGCAAGAGACCCAGTACTTC.

The chain employs TRBV6-5 and TRBJ2-1; maybe TRBD1 (6 bases). CDR1 is MNHEY, CDR2 SVGAGI, per germline. The CDR3 runs 16 residues. V lost 7 bases and J lost 0, with 16 bases in between. The CDR3 nucleotides read TGTGCCAGCATTTCCCGGACAGAAAGCTCCTACAATGAGCAGTTCTTC. Translated, it gives CASISRTESSYNEQFF.

Only a few counts were recorded for this clonotype. The V call is TRBV7-2, the J call TRBJ2-1; TRBD1 aligns across 9 bases. After removal of 5 bases from V and 8 bases from J, the junction contained 7 bases not matched to a gene. Germline assignment: CDR1 SGHTA and CDR2 FQGNSA. CDR3 size: 14 residues. The CDR3 loop reads CASSLGTGSYEQFF. For the CDR3, the DNA is TGTGCCAGCAGCCTCGGGACAGGGTCTTATGAGCAGTTCTTC.

This clonotype was counted at least ten times. This rearrangement joins TRBV18 to TRBJ2-5; the D gene is possibly TRBD2 (5 bases). Trimming pared 8 bases from V and 5 bases from J, leaving 15 bases between. This CDR3 contains 13 residues. The V gene's germline CDR1 is KGHSH and CDR2 LQKENI. The chain's CDR3 is CASSPPGGETQYF. The CDR3 region has the DNA TGTGCCAGCAGCCCCCCTGGCGGGGAGACCCAGTACTTC.

Only a few counts were recorded for this clonotype. This chain uses TRBV28 with TRBJ2-1, with 8 bases matching TRBD1. Looked up from germline, CDR1 is MDHEN and CDR2 is SYDVKM. The CDR3 covers 15 residues. Trimming at V came to 7 bases and at J to 13 bases, leaving 18 bases not matched to a gene. The CDR3 reads CASTIRGAGGSGQFF. CDR3 DNA sequence: TGTGCCAGCACTATCAGGGGGGCAGGGGGCTCTGGTCAGTTCTTC.